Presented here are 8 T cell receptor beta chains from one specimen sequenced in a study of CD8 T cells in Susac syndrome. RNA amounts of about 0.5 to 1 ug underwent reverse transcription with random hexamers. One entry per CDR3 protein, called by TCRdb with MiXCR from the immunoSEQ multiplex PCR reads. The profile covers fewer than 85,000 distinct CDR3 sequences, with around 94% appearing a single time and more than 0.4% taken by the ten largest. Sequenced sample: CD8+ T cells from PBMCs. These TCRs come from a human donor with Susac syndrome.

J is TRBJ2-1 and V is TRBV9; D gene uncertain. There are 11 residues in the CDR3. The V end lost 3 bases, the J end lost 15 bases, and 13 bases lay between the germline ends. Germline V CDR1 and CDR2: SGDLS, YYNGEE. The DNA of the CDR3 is TGTGCCAGCAGCGCCTCGGGCTCGGTGTTCTTC. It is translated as CASSASGSVFF.

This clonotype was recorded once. CDR3 in amino acids: CASSHRRGADEQFF. The CDR3 nucleotides read TGTGCCAGCAGCCACAGGAGGGGTGCGGATGAGCAGTTCTTC. The chain couples TRBV14 to TRBJ2-1; tentatively, D is TRBD2 (6 bases). V was shortened by 3 bases and J by 8 bases, with 14 bases between the two germline ends. CDR3 length equals 14 residues. Germline V lookup: CDR1 SGHDN, CDR2 FVKESK.

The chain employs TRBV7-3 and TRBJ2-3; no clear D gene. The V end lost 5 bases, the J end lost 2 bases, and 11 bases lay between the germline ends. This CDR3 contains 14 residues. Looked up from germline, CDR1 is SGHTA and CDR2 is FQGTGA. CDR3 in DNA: TGTGCCAGCAGCCCCACCGGCCCCACAGATACGCAGTATTTT. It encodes CASSPTGPTDTQYF.

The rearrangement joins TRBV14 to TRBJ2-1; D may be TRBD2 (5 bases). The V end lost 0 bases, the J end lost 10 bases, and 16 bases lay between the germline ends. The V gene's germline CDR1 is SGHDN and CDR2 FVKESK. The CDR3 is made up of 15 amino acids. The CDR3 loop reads CASSQEWRAIGEQFF. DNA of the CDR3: TGTGCCAGCAGCCAAGAATGGCGGGCGATAGGGGAGCAGTTCTTC. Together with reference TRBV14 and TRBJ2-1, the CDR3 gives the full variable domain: EAGVTQFPSHSVIEKGQTVTLRCDPISGHDNLYWYRRVMGKEIKFLLHFVKESKQDESGMPNNRFLAERTGGTYSTLKVQPAELEDSGVYFCASSQEWRAIGEQFFGPGTRLTVL.

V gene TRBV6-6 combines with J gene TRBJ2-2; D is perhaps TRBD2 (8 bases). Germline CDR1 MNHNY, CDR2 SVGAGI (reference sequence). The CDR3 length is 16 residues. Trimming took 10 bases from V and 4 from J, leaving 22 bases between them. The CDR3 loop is CAIYREGARVTGELFF. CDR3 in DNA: TGTGCCATCTACCGGGAGGGGGCTCGGGTCACCGGGGAGCTGTTTTTT.

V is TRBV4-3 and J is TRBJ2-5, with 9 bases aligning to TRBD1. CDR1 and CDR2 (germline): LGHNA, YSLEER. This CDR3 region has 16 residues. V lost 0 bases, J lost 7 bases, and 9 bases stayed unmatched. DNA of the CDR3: TGCGCCAGCAGCCAAGATACGACAGGGGGATTGGGGACCCAGTACTTC. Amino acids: CASSQDTTGGLGTQYF.

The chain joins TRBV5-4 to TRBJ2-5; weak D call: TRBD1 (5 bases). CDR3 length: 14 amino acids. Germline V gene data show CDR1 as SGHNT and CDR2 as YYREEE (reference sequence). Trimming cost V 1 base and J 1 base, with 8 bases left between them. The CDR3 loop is CASSLNTGQETQYF. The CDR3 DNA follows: TGTGCCAGCAGCTTGAATACAGGCCAAGAGACCCAGTACTTC.

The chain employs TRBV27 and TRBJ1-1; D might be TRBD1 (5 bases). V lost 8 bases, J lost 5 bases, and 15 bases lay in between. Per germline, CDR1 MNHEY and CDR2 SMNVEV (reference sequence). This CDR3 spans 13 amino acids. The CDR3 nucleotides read TGTGCCAGCTCGGGGGGAGCGGATACTGAAGCTTTCTTT. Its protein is CASSGGADTEAFF.